This T cell receptor beta chain emerged from a study of identifying expanded T cells in peripheral blood. The study's findings and limits: About 1.3 clones differed between technical replicates, versus about 15 and 19 over time.

Sequencing was performed with immunoSEQ multiplex PCR; in TCRdb, only in-frame clones are kept and a portion is missing. The profile shows over 85,000 clones, around 88% of them singletons. As regards this clone: Antigen: not known.

CDR1 is GTSNPN and CDR2 is SVGIG in the germline V gene (reference sequence). The germline V and J ends were trimmed by 2 bases and 5 bases, with 13 bases remaining between them. The CDR3 covers 14 residues. The TCR sequence derives from a person aged 18 to 69 in good health. Sequencing was done on a sample of blood. The chain is built from TRBV30 and TRBJ1-5; no clear D gene. CDR3 nucleotides: TGTGCCTGGAGTCGGACGGGGATGGATCAGCCCCAGCATTTT. Residues: CAWSRTGMDQPQHF.